This TCR beta chain is from a study of control samples from healthy donors and cancer patients. TCRdb keeps only in-frame clones here, not all; method: immunoSEQ multiplex PCR. The profile shows some 150,000 clones, roughly 94% of them singletons. Points on this clone: Other nucleotide sequences in the sample specify the same CDR3.

V was shortened by 4 bases and J by 4 bases, with 16 bases between the two germline ends. Germline CDR1 SGHTA, CDR2 FQGNSA. CDR3 length: 15 amino acids. Sequenced material: PBMCs. This clonotype was obtained from a man aged 60 to 75 with colorectal cancer. V and J are TRBV7-2 and TRBJ1-1; D gene ambiguous. The CDR3 nucleotides are TGTGCCAGCAGCTCCCCCGGCGCGTTCTCCACTGAAGCTTTCTTT. This codes for CASSSPGAFSTEAFF.